Below, 21 T cell receptor beta chains from the same sample are listed, as sequenced in a study of blood T cells in healthy people across ages. It was with a sample-barcoded 5' primer and a J-beta primer mix that a second PCR of roughly 6 to 12 cycles was run. TCRdb re-called the 5' RACE reads with MiXCR, one entry per CDR3 protein. The sample contains 1.5 million to 2 million distinct CDR3 sequences, 28% of which appear only once. Sequencing used blood. The receptors come from a woman between 25 and 40 years old in good health.

The chain uses TRBV14 and TRBJ2-1, with 10 bases aligning to TRBD2. With V trimmed by 5 bases and J by 2 bases, 9 bases remained unmatched. This CDR3 comprises 17 residues. CDR1 is SGHDN, CDR2 FVKESK, per germline. The CDR3 protein is CASSTSSGRVAYNEQFF. CDR3 DNA sequence: TGTGCCAGCAGCACGTCTAGCGGGAGAGTCGCCTACAATGAGCAGTTCTTC.

As DNA, the CDR3 is TGTGCCAGCGGCCGCGGGGGACCGGGACTAGGGGGGGATACGCAGTATTTT. Translating gives CASGRGGPGLGGDTQYF. V gene TRBV7-2 combines with J gene TRBJ2-3; the match to TRBD2 covers 8 bases. Germline CDR1 and CDR2: SGHTA and FQGNSA. The junction had 19 bases not matched to a gene; V was cut back by 8 bases and J by 6 bases. The CDR3 contains 17 residues.

This chain joins TRBV12-3 or TRBV12-4 and TRBJ2-2; a weak D match, TRBD1 (5 bases). V was cut by 5 bases and J by 5 bases, with 18 bases left in between. This CDR3 has 16 residues. The CDR3 is CASSLWTPRYTGELFF. In DNA form, the CDR3 reads TGTGCCAGCAGTCTCTGGACACCCCGATATACCGGGGAGCTGTTTTTT.

In its sample, this clonotype was seen many times. The chain links TRBV6-7 to TRBJ2-7, with 7 nucleotides matching TRBD1. TRBV6-7 counts as an open reading frame of uncertain function. There are 15 residues in the CDR3. V lost 3 bases and J lost 0; bases outside the gene matches: 5. CDR3 DNA sequence: TGTGCCAGCAGTTATGAGGGGGCAAGCTCCTACGAGCAGTACTTC. It specifies CASSYEGASSYEQYF.

This clonotype was counted between two and nine times. V gene TRBV24-1 combines with J gene TRBJ1-2, with 7 bases lining up with TRBD1. CDR1 KGHDR and CDR2 SFDVKD come from the germline V gene. The CDR3 has 16 amino acids. V lost 5 bases, J lost 4 bases, and 12 bases stayed unmatched. The CDR3 spells CATSAQGGSESYGYTF. DNA for the CDR3: TGTGCCACCAGTGCGCAGGGGGGGAGTGAGAGCTATGGCTACACCTTC.

The chain has TRBV7-2 and TRBJ2-1; 13 nucleotides align to TRBD2. The V segment lost 5 bases and the J segment 0 bases; nucleotides outside the gene matches: 10. CDR3 length: 19 residues. CDR1 SGHTA and CDR2 FQGNSA come from the germline V gene. The CDR3 loop reads CASSQTGTSGTSSYNEQFF. DNA for the CDR3: TGTGCCAGCAGCCAGACCGGGACTAGCGGGACCAGCTCCTACAATGAGCAGTTCTTC.

The J gene is TRBJ1-5, the V gene TRBV20-1; 7 nucleotides line up with TRBD1. The CDR3 length is 11 residues. CDR1 is DFQATT, CDR2 SNEGSKA, per germline (reference sequence). As DNA, the CDR3 is TGCAGGGCCGAAACTGACAGGGTACAGCATTTT. Its translation: CRAETDRVQHF.

In this sample, this clonotype turned up many times. This sequence joins TRBV11-2 and TRBJ2-1, with 8 nucleotides matching TRBD2. V lost 5 bases, J lost 11 bases, and 20 bases stayed unmatched. This CDR3 region has 17 residues. CDR1 and CDR2 (germline): SGHAT, FQNNGV. The CDR3 DNA is TGTGCCAGCAGCCCCGCTCGTGTTGAAGCTAGCGGGTGGCAGCAGTTCTTC. Translating gives CASSPARVEASGWQQFF.

This clonotype was seen only a few times. J is TRBJ2-1 and V is TRBV7-2; unclear D gene. The germline gives CDR1 SGHTA, CDR2 FQGNSA. This CDR3 is built from 14 residues. Trimming cost V 0 bases and J 5 bases, with 8 bases left between them. CDR3 DNA sequence: TGTGCCAGCAGCTTAGCGGTAACACACAATGAGCAGTTCTTC. Protein sequence: CASSLAVTHNEQFF. Together with reference TRBV7-2 and TRBJ2-1, the CDR3 gives the full variable domain: GAGVSQSPSNKVTEKGKDVELRCDPISGHTALYWYRQSLGQGLEFLIYFQGNSAPDKSGLPSDRFSAERTGGSVSTLTIQRTQQEDSAVYLCASSLAVTHNEQFFGPGTRLTVL.

The chain carries TRBV10-3 and TRBJ2-1; weak D call: TRBD2 (6 bases). This CDR3 comprises 13 residues. V was cut by 7 bases and J by 7 bases, with 14 bases left in between. The V gene's germline CDR1 is ENHRY and CDR2 SYGVKD. This chain's CDR3 is CAITGTSGNEQFF. The CDR3 bases are TGTGCCATCACGGGGACTTCGGGGAATGAGCAGTTCTTC.

Many counts were recorded for this clonotype. The gene calls are TRBV7-8 and TRBJ2-3; D not certain. Germline V gene lookup returns CDR1 SGHVS and CDR2 FQNEAQ. V shed 7 bases and J shed 3 bases, with 14 bases lying between them. The CDR3 has 14 residues. In DNA form, the CDR3 reads TGTGCCAGCAAGGGCCTTTCTTCTACAGATACGCAGTATTTT. It yields the protein CASKGLSSTDTQYF.

This sequence joins TRBV2 and TRBJ1-2; maybe TRBD1 (5 bases). V lost 1 base, J lost 5 bases, and 11 bases lay in between. Germline CDR1 and CDR2: SNHLY and FYNNEI. The CDR3 loop spans 14 amino acids. The CDR3 nucleotides are TGTGCCAGCAGTGAAGTTCCGGGGGGGTATGGCTACACCTTC. Its protein is CASSEVPGGYGYTF.

This clonotype came up a few times. J is TRBJ1-5 and V is TRBV7-2; D is unresolved. The CDR3 loop spans 16 amino acids. Trimming removed 2 bases from V and 0 bases from J, with 11 bases in between. Germline V gene data show CDR1 as SGHTA and CDR2 as FQGNSA. The CDR3 spells CASSLLFLPSNQPQHF. The CDR3 DNA reads TGTGCCAGCAGCTTATTGTTTCTTCCTAGCAATCAGCCCCAGCATTTT.

This clonotype was observed a handful of times. DNA for the CDR3: TGCAGTGCGATCGTTCTAGCGGGGATCAGCACAGATACGCAGTATTTT. This encodes CSAIVLAGISTDTQYF. The chain has TRBV20-1 and TRBJ2-3; 9 bases match TRBD2. The CDR3 sequence is 16 residues long. Germline loops: CDR1 DFQATT, CDR2 SNEGSKA (reference sequence). V shed 6 bases and J 0 bases; nucleotides not matched to a gene: 10.

In this sample, this clonotype turned up a few times. The chain combines TRBV28 with TRBJ2-7; a possible D gene is TRBD2 (6 bases). CDR1 and CDR2 (germline): MDHEN, SYDVKM. V lost 2 bases and J lost 9, with 14 bases in between. This CDR3 is 13 amino acids long. CDR3 nucleotide sequence: TGTGCCAGCAGTTTAAGGGACTGGGGTGCGCAGTACTTC. The encoded protein is CASSLRDWGAQYF.

This clonotype came up many times. J is TRBJ2-1 and V is TRBV12-3 or TRBV12-4; D unclear. V shed 8 bases and J shed 7 bases, with 12 bases lying between them. The CDR3 contains 12 residues. CDR3 in DNA: TGTGCCAGCGTCAACCTAGAAAATGAGCAGTTCTTC. Its protein product is CASVNLENEQFF.

This clonotype was detected a few times. The V and J genes are TRBV12-3 or TRBV12-4 and TRBJ2-1, with D tentatively TRBD1 (5 bases). V was trimmed by 0 bases and J by 5 bases, leaving 8 bases between them. This CDR3 has 14 residues. CDR3 DNA sequence: TGTGCCAGCAGTTTAGCGACAGAAAACAATGAGCAGTTCTTC. Translation: CASSLATENNEQFF.

About this clonotype itself: A much larger clone differs from this one at a single base, so this may be a read error. This chain links TRBV20-1 with TRBJ2-7; 11 nucleotides match TRBD2. J was trimmed by 7 bases and V by 8 bases; bases with no gene match: 16. Germline V gives CDR1 DFQATT, CDR2 SNEGSKA (reference sequence). The CDR3 extends over 15 amino acids. The CDR3 loop is CSTPGTSGVSGEQYF. CDR3 sequence (DNA): TGCAGTACTCCTGGGACTAGCGGCGTAAGCGGAGAGCAGTACTTC.

The chain links TRBV10-3 to TRBJ2-3; tentatively, D is TRBD1 (7 bases). The length of the CDR3 is 16 residues. The ends were cut back, 5 bases at V and 4 bases at J, with 19 bases in the middle. Germline values: CDR1 ENHRY, CDR2 SYGVKD. This chain's CDR3 is CAISRGTENMADTQYF. CDR3 sequence (DNA): TGTGCCATCAGTCGGGGGACAGAGAACATGGCAGATACGCAGTATTTT.

This chain joins TRBV10-3 and TRBJ2-3; D may be TRBD1 or TRBD2 (5 bases each). Germline V gene data show CDR1 as ENHRY and CDR2 as SYGVKD. The CDR3 sequence is 12 residues long. Between the trimmed V and J ends, which lost 6 bases and 4 bases, there was a span of 8 bases. The CDR3 protein is CAIRGDADTQYF. CDR3 in DNA: TGTGCCATCAGGGGGGACGCAGATACGCAGTATTTT.

V gene TRBV5-1 combines with J gene TRBJ2-7; the D is unclear. The CDR3 runs 14 residues. The V end lost 5 bases, the J end lost 3 bases, and 15 bases lay between the germline ends. Germline V CDR1 and CDR2: SGHRS, YFSETQ. CDR3 nucleotides: TGCGCCAGCAGACCACTGACGGTGCTCTACGAGCAGTACTTC. Translating it yields CASRPLTVLYEQYF.